The clone carrying this TCR beta chain was picked up a small number of times. The library targeted TCRbeta and was prepared with unique molecular identifiers. Using its own MiXCR run on the PCR reads, TCRdb lists one record per CDR3 protein. The sample yields about 72,000 distinct CDR3 sequences, 7% to 8% seen once. The record originates from a study of T-cell reconstitution after alpha-beta-depleted transplantation in children. The CDR3 is made up of 18 amino acids. The V and J ends lost 6 bases and 0 bases respectively, with 22 bases between them. Germline CDR1 SGHRS, CDR2 YFSETQ. The V and J genes are TRBV5-1 and TRBJ2-4, with D tentatively TRBD2 (6 bases). The sequence came from a human donor who donated a stem cell graft to a child with acute lymphoblastic leukemia. Here the sequenced sample was PBMCs from the stem cell graft donor, taken from the stem cell graft. CDR3 nucleotides: TGCGCCAGCATAAGGGACTCCCGGGACTTTATAGCCAAAAACATTCAGTACTTC. The encoded protein is CASIRDSRDFIAKNIQYF.